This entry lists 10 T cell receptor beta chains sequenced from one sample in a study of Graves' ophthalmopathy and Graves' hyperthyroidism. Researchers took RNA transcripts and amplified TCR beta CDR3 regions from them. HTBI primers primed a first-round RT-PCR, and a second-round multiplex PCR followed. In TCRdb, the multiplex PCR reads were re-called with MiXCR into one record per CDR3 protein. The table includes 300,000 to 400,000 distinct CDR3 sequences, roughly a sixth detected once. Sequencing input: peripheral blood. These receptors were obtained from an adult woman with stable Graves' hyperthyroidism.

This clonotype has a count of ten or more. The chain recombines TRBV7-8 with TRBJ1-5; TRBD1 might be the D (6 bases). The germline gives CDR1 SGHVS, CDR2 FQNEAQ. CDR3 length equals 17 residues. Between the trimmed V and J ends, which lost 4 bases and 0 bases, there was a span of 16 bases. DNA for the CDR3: TGTGCCAGCAGCTCCGTCGGGACACCCTTTAGCAATCAGCCCCAGCATTTT. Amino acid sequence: CASSSVGTPFSNQPQHF.

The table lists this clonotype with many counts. The CDR3 DNA reads TGCGCCAGCAGCCCAACTGCAGGGACAGTCTACGAGCAGTACTTC. Amino acids: CASSPTAGTVYEQYF. The rearrangement links TRBV5-1 to TRBJ2-7; TRBD1 aligns across 7 bases. With 4 bases clipped from V and 3 bases from J, the junction kept 10 bases outside the gene matches. Germline lookup yields CDR1 SGHRS and CDR2 YFSETQ. The CDR3 is 15 residues long.

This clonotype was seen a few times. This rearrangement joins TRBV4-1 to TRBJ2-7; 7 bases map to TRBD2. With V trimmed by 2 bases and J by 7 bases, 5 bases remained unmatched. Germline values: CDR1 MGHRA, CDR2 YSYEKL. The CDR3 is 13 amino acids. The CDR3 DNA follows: TGCGCCAGCAGCCAACTGGGGCGGGAGGAGCAGTACTTC. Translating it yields CASSQLGREEQYF.

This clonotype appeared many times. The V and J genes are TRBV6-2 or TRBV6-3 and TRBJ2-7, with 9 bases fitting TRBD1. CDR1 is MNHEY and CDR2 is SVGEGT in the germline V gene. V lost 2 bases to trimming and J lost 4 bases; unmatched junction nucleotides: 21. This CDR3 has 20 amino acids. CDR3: CASSYGPGTGFPRLAYEQYF. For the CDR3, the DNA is TGTGCCAGCAGTTACGGGCCCGGGACAGGGTTTCCGAGGCTCGCGTACGAGCAGTACTTC.

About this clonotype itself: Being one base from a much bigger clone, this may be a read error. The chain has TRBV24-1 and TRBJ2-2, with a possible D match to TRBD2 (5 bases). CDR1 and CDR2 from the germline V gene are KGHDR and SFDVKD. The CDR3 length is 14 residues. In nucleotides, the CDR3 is TGTGCCACCAGTGGGAGGCTAAACACCGGGGAGCTGTTGTTT. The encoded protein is CATSGRLNTGELLF.

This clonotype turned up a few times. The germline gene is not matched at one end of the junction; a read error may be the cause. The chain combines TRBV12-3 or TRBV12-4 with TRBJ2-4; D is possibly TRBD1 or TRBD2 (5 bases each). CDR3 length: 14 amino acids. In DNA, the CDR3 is TGTGCCAGCAGGGGGGATGGGCCGTCAAACATTAAGTACTTC. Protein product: CASRGDGPSNIKYF.

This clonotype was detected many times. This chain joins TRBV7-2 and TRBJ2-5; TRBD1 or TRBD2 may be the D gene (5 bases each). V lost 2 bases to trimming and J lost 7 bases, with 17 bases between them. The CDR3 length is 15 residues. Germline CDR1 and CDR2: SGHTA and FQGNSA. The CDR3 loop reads CASSLSRDLAGTQYF. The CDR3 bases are TGTGCCAGCAGCTTAAGCCGGGACCTTGCAGGGACCCAGTACTTC.

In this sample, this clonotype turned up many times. This chain's CDR3 is CASSATGTGGSEGELFF. CDR3 sequence (DNA): TGTGCCAGCAGCGCAACCGGGACAGGGGGCTCGGAGGGGGAGCTGTTTTTT. This sequence joins TRBV27 and TRBJ2-2; 12 bases are shared with TRBD1. The CDR3 has 17 amino acids. Trimming at V came to 6 bases and at J to 8 bases, leaving 13 bases not matched to a gene. CDR1 and CDR2 from the germline V gene are MNHEY and SMNVEV (reference sequence).

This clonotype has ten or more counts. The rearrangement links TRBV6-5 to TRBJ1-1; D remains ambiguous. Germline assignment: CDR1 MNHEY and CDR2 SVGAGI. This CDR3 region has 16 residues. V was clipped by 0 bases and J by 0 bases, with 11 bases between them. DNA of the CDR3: TGTGCCAGCAGTTACTCCCCGGCGGCACTGAACACTGAAGCTTTCTTT. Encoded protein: CASSYSPAALNTEAFF.

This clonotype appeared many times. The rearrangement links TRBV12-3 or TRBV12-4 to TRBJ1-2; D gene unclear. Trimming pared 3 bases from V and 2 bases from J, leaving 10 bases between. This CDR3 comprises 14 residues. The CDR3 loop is CASSLGAENYGYTF. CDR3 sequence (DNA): TGTGCCAGCAGTTTGGGAGCGGAAAACTATGGCTACACCTTC.